This paragraph reports one T cell receptor (beta chain). This sample was included in a study of OX40 agonist ivuxolimab in advanced cancers. Profiled with immunoSEQ multiplex PCR; TCRdb holds only in-frame clones, not every one. The profile covers 65,000 to 95,000 clones, with around 86% appearing a single time and 6.2% taken by the ten largest. The CDR3 sequence is 13 residues long. CDR1 is SGHRS, CDR2 YFSETQ, per germline. V was shortened by 3 bases and J by 4 bases, with 10 bases between the two germline ends. The sample here was CD4+ or CD8+ T cells sorted from blood, taken in a trial of the OX40 agonist ivuxolimab. The chain employs TRBV5-1 and TRBJ2-5; D not resolved. The receptor comes from an adult with an advanced solid tumor such as melanoma, head and neck, liver or kidney cancer. The CDR3 loop reads CASSSTQPETQYF. The CDR3, as DNA: TGCGCCAGCAGCTCGACCCAGCCAGAGACCCAGTACTTC.